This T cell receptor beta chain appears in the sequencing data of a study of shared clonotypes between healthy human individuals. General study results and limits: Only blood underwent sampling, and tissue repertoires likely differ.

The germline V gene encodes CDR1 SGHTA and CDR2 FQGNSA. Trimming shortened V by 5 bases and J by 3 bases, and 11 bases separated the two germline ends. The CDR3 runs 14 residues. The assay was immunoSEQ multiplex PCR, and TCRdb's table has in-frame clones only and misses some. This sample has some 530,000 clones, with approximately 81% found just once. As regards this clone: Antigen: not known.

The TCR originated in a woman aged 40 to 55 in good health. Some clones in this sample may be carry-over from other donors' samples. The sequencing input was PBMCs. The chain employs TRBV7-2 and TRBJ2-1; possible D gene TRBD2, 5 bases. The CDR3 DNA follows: TGTGCCAGCAGCGATAGCGTTCACTACAATGAGCAGTTCTTC. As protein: CASSDSVHYNEQFF.